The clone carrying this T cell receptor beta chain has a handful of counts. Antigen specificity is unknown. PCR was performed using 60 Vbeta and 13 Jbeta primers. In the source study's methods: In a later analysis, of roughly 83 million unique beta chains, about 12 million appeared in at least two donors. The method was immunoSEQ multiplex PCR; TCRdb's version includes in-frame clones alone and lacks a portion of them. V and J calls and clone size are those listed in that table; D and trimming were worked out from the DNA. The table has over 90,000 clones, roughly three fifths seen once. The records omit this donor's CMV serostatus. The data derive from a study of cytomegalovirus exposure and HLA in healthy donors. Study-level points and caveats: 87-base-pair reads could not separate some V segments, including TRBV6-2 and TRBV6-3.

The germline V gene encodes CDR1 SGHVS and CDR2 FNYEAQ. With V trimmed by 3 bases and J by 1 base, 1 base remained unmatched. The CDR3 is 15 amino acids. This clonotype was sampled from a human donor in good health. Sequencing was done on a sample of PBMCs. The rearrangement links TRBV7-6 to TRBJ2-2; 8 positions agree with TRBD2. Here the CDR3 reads CASSLAGGNTGELFF. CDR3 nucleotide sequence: TGTGCCAGCAGCTTGGCGGGAGGGAACACCGGGGAGCTGTTTTTT.